This TCR beta chain was observed in a study of T cells in Graves' hyperthyroidism and ophthalmopathy. The CDR3 consists of 15 residues. Per the germline V gene, CDR1 is LGHNA and CDR2 is YNFKEQ. Between the trimmed V and J ends, which lost 0 bases and 3 bases, there was a span of 11 bases. Amplification targeted TCR beta CDR3 regions from RNA transcripts. The HTBI primer set drove a first-round RT-PCR of the TCR CDR3. MiXCR was run by TCRdb on the multiplex PCR reads, yielding one entry per CDR3 protein. Here the sample spans 500,000 to 650,000 distinct CDR3 sequences, less than 20% being singletons. The receptor was isolated from a man in his forties with Graves' ophthalmopathy. Sequenced: blood. The V call is TRBV4-2, the J call TRBJ1-2; TRBD1 is a possible D gene (5 bases). The DNA of the CDR3 is TGTGCCAGCAGCCAAGATCTTGGGGACCACTATGGCTACACCTTC. Protein product: CASSQDLGDHYGYTF.